The 12 T cell receptor beta chains given below trace back to one sample, sequenced in a study of cytomegalovirus exposure and HLA in healthy donors. The PCR had 60 Vbeta and 13 Jbeta primers. Here immunoSEQ multiplex PCR was the method, and the copy in TCRdb shows in-frame clones only, minus some. Among about 93,000 clones listed, approximately 81% were seen once. Sequenced input: PBMCs. The receptors derive from a woman in her 40s in good health and CMV-seronegative.

The chain joins TRBV7-5 to TRBJ2-3; TRBD2, the D gene given by the table, was not confirmed from the DNA. TRBV7-5 is reported as a pseudogene. This CDR3 comprises 17 residues. The CDR3 is CARSSGTSGSCTDTQYF. DNA for the CDR3: TGTGCCAGAAGCTCCGGGACTAGCGGGAGTTGTACAGATACGCAGTATTTT.

This rearrangement joins TRBV19 to TRBJ1-1; tentatively, D is TRBD1 (5 bases). Germline V lookup: CDR1 LNHDA, CDR2 SQIVND (reference sequence). Between the trimmed V and J ends, which lost 1 base and 6 bases, there was a span of 15 bases. CDR3 size: 15 residues. The CDR3 spells CASSIVPGGLAEAFF. In DNA, the CDR3 is TGTGCCAGTAGTATAGTTCCCGGGGGTCTCGCTGAAGCTTTCTTT.

In its sample, this clone was seen many times. This chain uses TRBV6-5 with TRBJ2-1; D is perhaps TRBD1 (6 bases). The V gene's germline CDR1 is MNHEY and CDR2 SVGAGI. The CDR3 is 14 amino acids. V lost 4 bases, J lost 7 bases, and 14 bases lay in between. This chain's CDR3 is CASSSTGIANEQFF. Written as DNA, the CDR3 is TGTGCCAGCAGTTCCACAGGGATTGCAAATGAGCAGTTCTTC.

This chain connects TRBV2 to TRBJ2-7, with 7 bases that match TRBD1. The length of the CDR3 is 13 residues. The germline V gene encodes CDR1 SNHLY and CDR2 FYNNEI. V lost 5 bases and J lost 5; bases outside the gene matches: 6. In DNA form, the CDR3 reads TGTGCCAGCAGTAAATCCCAGGGGGACGAGCAGTACTTC. Its translation is CASSKSQGDEQYF. The full variable domain, in which reference TRBV2 and TRBJ2-7 provide the parts outside the CDR3, is EPEVTQTPSHQVTQMGQEVILRCVPISNHLYFYWYRQILGQKVEFLVSFYNNEISEKSEIFDDQFSVERPDGSNFTLKIRSTKLEDSAMYFCASSKSQGDEQYFGPGTRLTVT.

The J gene is TRBJ1-2, the V gene TRBV6-1, with D perhaps matching TRBD1 (6 bases). The CDR3 consists of 14 residues. Germline values: CDR1 MNHNS, CDR2 SASEGT. V gave up 6 bases and J gave up 7 bases, with 18 bases separating them. The CDR3 loop reads CASRPTGIKGGYTF. CDR3 nucleotides: TGTGCCAGCAGACCTACAGGGATCAAAGGTGGCTACACCTTC.

The chain is built from TRBV19 and TRBJ1-2; 8 positions agree with TRBD1. The germline CDR1 and CDR2 sequences are LNHDA and SQIVND (reference sequence). This CDR3 is built from 16 residues. Germline trimming cut 5 bases from V and 6 bases from J; bases unmatched to any gene: 14. CDR3 residues: CASSRTRDRRQDGYTF. The CDR3 nucleotides read TGTGCCAGTAGTCGTACCCGGGACAGGAGACAGGATGGCTACACCTTC.

CDR3 in amino acids: CSVEADSYEQYF. DNA for the CDR3: TGCAGCGTTGAGGCTGACTCCTACGAGCAGTACTTC. This sequence joins TRBV29-1 and TRBJ2-7; D not resolved. With 3 bases removed from V and 0 bases from J, the gap between germline ends came to 6 bases. CDR1 is SQVTM, CDR2 ANQGSEA, per germline. This CDR3 is built from 12 residues.

The CDR3 is CASSLVPPGASGRDTQYF. CDR3 nucleotides: TGTGCCAGCAGTCTTGTTCCCCCTGGGGCTAGCGGGCGAGATACGCAGTATTTT. The chain uses TRBV27 and TRBJ2-3; TRBD2 matches at 8 bases. CDR1 is MNHEY, CDR2 SMNVEV, per germline (reference sequence). The CDR3 is 18 amino acids. Trimming cost V 5 bases and J 5 bases; bases outside gene matches: 18.

This clone came up once. The gene calls are TRBV9 and TRBJ2-3; a possible D gene is TRBD2 (6 bases). CDR3 length: 13 amino acids. Germline V CDR1 and CDR2: SGDLS, YYNGEE. V shed 3 bases and J shed 3 bases, with 8 bases lying between them. The CDR3 reads CASSEGRTDTQYF. CDR3 sequence (DNA): TGTGCCAGCAGCGAGGGGAGGACAGATACGCAGTATTTT.

The gene calls are TRBV28 and TRBJ1-1; TRBD1 matches at 10 bases. The CDR3 consists of 15 residues. Trimming removed 4 bases from V and 1 base from J; junction bases left unmatched: 3. Germline V gene lookup returns CDR1 MDHEN and CDR2 SYDVKM. The CDR3 coding sequence is TGTGCCAGCAGTTCATGGGACAGGGGGAACACTGAAGCTTTCTTT. It encodes CASSSWDRGNTEAFF.

The chain is built from TRBV5-6 and TRBJ2-5, with TRBD2 matching 8 bases. This CDR3 has 16 amino acids. Germline V lookup: CDR1 SGHDT, CDR2 YYEEEE. V trimming: 4 bases; J trimming: 5 bases; junction bases outside the gene matches: 13. The CDR3 spells CASSATSGSSRETQYF. The DNA for the CDR3 is TGTGCCAGCAGCGCTACTAGCGGTTCAAGTCGGGAGACCCAGTACTTC.

This chain connects TRBV18 to TRBJ1-5; D remains unclear. The germline V gene has CDR1 KGHSH and CDR2 LQKENI. Trimming removed 2 bases from V and 1 base from J, with 6 bases in between. This CDR3 is 14 amino acids long. In DNA form, the CDR3 reads TGTGCCAGCTCACCAGGGAGAAGCAATCAGCCCCAGCATTTT. It yields the protein CASSPGRSNQPQHF.